This passage covers 20 T cell receptor beta chains from one sample sequenced in a study of radiotherapy plus CTLA-4 blockade in lung cancer (dated by TCRdb to 2016 to 2018). Library creation used the immunoSEQ multiplex PCR assay. TCRdb took over this immuneACCESS table, retaining in-frame rearrangements with V and J assigned. Such tables are incomplete; in checked studies, under half of the missing clones stem from an unresolved V gene, and the remainder is unexplained. This sample holds approximately 90,000 clones; about four fifths were observed only once. The top ten hold around 0.8% of the sample. Sequenced material: peripheral blood, taken from a patient treated with radiotherapy plus ipilimumab. The receptors come from a human donor with non-small cell lung cancer who had stable disease on radiotherapy plus ipilimumab.

This clone was seen just once. The chain is built from TRBV2 and TRBJ1-5, with TRBD1 identical over 10 bases. This CDR3 has 13 amino acids. V lost 9 bases to trimming and J lost 2 bases; unmatched junction nucleotides: 1. Per the germline V gene, CDR1 is SNHLY and CDR2 is FYNNEI. The CDR3 loop is CARGTGGNQPQHF. CDR3 bases: TGTGCCAGAGGGACAGGGGGCAATCAGCCCCAGCATTTT.

The chain links TRBV9 to TRBJ1-1; possible D gene TRBD1, 5 bases. CDR1 and CDR2 (germline): SGDLS, YYNGEE. This CDR3 comprises 15 residues. V lost 3 bases and J 1 base, leaving 13 bases between the germline ends. CDR3 protein: CASSEPQAANTEAFF. The CDR3 coding sequence is TGTGCCAGCAGCGAGCCACAGGCGGCGAACACTGAAGCTTTCTTT.

The V and J genes are TRBV9 and TRBJ2-3, with 14 bases lining up with TRBD2. The CDR3 sequence is 18 residues long. J lost 3 bases, V lost 0 bases, and 6 bases had no gene match. CDR1 SGDLS and CDR2 YYNGEE come from the germline V gene. CDR3 bases: TGTGCCAGCAGCGTAGGAGGGACTAGCGGGAGCAAGACAGATACGCAGTATTTT. This translates into CASSVGGTSGSKTDTQYF. The full variable domain, completed using reference TRBV9 and TRBJ2-3, is DSGVTQTPKHLITATGQRVTLRCSPRSGDLSVYWYQQSLDQGLQFLIQYYNGEERAKGNILERFSAQQFPDLHSELNLSSLELGDSALYFCASSVGGTSGSKTDTQYFGPGTRLTVL.

This rearrangement joins TRBV6-6 to TRBJ1-2; D not resolved. The V gene lost 6 bases and the J gene lost 2 bases, with 7 bases spanning the gap. The germline V gene has CDR1 MNHNY and CDR2 SVGAGI (reference sequence). CDR3 size: 12 residues. The CDR3, as DNA: TGTGCCAGCAGGGGTGAGAACTATGGCTACACCTTC. This gives the protein CASRGENYGYTF.

V usage is TRBV18 and J usage is TRBJ1-1; D remains ambiguous. The CDR3 length is 14 residues. CDR1 and CDR2 (germline): KGHSH, LQKENI. Trimming took 6 bases from V and 0 from J, leaving 11 bases between them. The chain's CDR3 is CASSPEGLNTEAFF. CDR3 DNA sequence: TGTGCCAGCTCGCCGGAGGGTTTGAACACTGAAGCTTTCTTT.

This clone occurred once. The V gene is TRBV28, the J gene TRBJ2-7; D not resolved. With 8 bases removed from V and 1 base from J, the gap between germline ends came to 6 bases. The CDR3 is 11 amino acids. In germline, CDR1 is MDHEN, CDR2 SYDVKM. The CDR3 is CASQESYEQYF. In DNA form, the CDR3 reads TGTGCCAGCCAGGAATCCTACGAGCAGTACTTC.

J is TRBJ1-3 and V is TRBV9, with TRBD1 identical over 7 bases. The CDR3 is made up of 15 amino acids. V shed 4 bases, J shed 6 bases, and the junction held 10 bases outside the gene matches. The germline CDR1 and CDR2 sequences are SGDLS and YYNGEE. The CDR3 loop reads CASSTGTVQPNTIYF. DNA for the CDR3: TGTGCCAGCAGCACGGGGACAGTCCAGCCAAACACCATATATTTT.

The chain joins TRBV29-1 to TRBJ2-3; 8 nucleotides align to TRBD2. The CDR3 consists of 12 residues. Germline CDR1 is SQVTM and CDR2 is ANQGSEA. J gave up 9 bases and V 7 bases, and 9 bases lay outside the gene matches. The CDR3 DNA reads TGCAGCGGGACCCGGGGGGGAGGCACGCAGTATTTT. Translated, it gives CSGTRGGGTQYF.

V gene TRBV7-9 combines with J gene TRBJ2-2; 7 nucleotides agree with TRBD1. Germline assignment: CDR1 SEHNR and CDR2 FQNEAQ (reference sequence). CDR3 size: 14 residues. J gave up 7 bases and V 0 bases, and 2 bases lay outside the gene matches. The DNA for the CDR3 is TGTGCCAGCAGCTTAGCCCAGGGGGTCGGGGAGCTGTTTTTT. Protein product: CASSLAQGVGELFF.

The V call is TRBV9, the J call TRBJ1-4; D is ambiguous. This CDR3 comprises 14 residues. Per the germline V gene, CDR1 is SGDLS and CDR2 is YYNGEE. The V and J ends lost 0 bases and 6 bases respectively, with 9 bases between them. The CDR3 loop is CASSVGWGDEKLFF. The CDR3 DNA follows: TGTGCCAGCAGCGTAGGTTGGGGAGATGAAAAACTGTTTTTT.

The V and J genes are TRBV2 and TRBJ1-1; D is unresolved. Trimming stripped 4 bases from V and 4 bases from J, with 10 bases between. The CDR3 is 13 amino acids. CDR1 SNHLY and CDR2 FYNNEI come from the germline V gene. The CDR3 reads CASSVATSTEAFF. The DNA for the CDR3 is TGTGCCAGCAGTGTCGCCACGAGCACTGAAGCTTTCTTT.

The chain employs TRBV7-9 and TRBJ2-3; D is ambiguous. The CDR3 consists of 13 residues. Germline V lookup: CDR1 SEHNR, CDR2 FQNEAQ (reference sequence). V lost 5 bases to trimming and J lost 3 bases, with 9 bases between them. DNA of the CDR3: TGTGCCAGCAGCCAAACTATAACAGATACGCAGTATTTT. Translating it yields CASSQTITDTQYF.

The rearrangement links TRBV27 to TRBJ2-7, with 7 bases aligning to TRBD2. CDR1 and CDR2 from the germline V gene are MNHEY and SMNVEV (reference sequence). The CDR3 loop spans 14 amino acids. Trimming removed 1 base from V and 1 base from J; junction bases left unmatched: 1. CDR3 sequence reads: CASSLYGGSYEQYF. DNA of the CDR3: TGTGCCAGCAGTTTATACGGGGGGTCCTACGAGCAGTACTTC.

V gene TRBV10-3 combines with J gene TRBJ2-3; 10 nucleotides align to TRBD2. The CDR3 is made up of 16 amino acids. V lost 6 bases to trimming and J lost 2 bases; unmatched junction nucleotides: 8. The germline CDR1 and CDR2 sequences are ENHRY and SYGVKD. CDR3: CAIRDRLAGFTDTQYF. In nucleotides, the CDR3 is TGTGCCATCAGAGATAGACTAGCGGGTTTCACAGATACGCAGTATTTT.

This sequence joins TRBV21-1 and TRBJ1-5; the table gives TRBD1 as D, unverified against the DNA. TRBV21-1 is flagged as a pseudogene. The CDR3 length is 19 residues. The chain's CDR3 is CAPLFAGTGIDYSNQPQHF. The CDR3 DNA reads as TGTGCACCGCTTTTCGCCGGGACAGGAATCGATTATAGCAATCAGCCCCAGCATTTT.

J is TRBJ1-1 and V is TRBV5-6, with TRBD1 identical over 9 bases. The CDR3 has 14 amino acids. V was clipped by 4 bases and J by 7 bases; unmatched bases: 8. The germline V gene has CDR1 SGHDT and CDR2 YYEEEE. CDR3 in amino acids: CASSTGQGTGEAFF. DNA for the CDR3: TGTGCCAGCAGCACTGGACAGGGGACGGGTGAAGCTTTCTTT.

Turning to this clone: A junction boundary mismatches the germline segment, possibly from a read error. The chain has TRBV30 and TRBJ1-3; the D is unclear. The V gene's germline CDR1 is GTSNPN and CDR2 SVGIG (reference sequence). This CDR3 has 12 amino acids. The CDR3 DNA sequence: TGTGCCTGGGCCCCCTCTGGAAACGCCATATATTTT. It yields the protein CAWAPSGNAIYF.

A word on this clone: One end of the junction does not line up with germline, which may come from a read error. In the same sample, other DNA sequences code for this CDR3. CDR3 DNA: TGTGCCAGCAGGGGGACAGGGGGCCGTACTGAAGCTTTCTTC. Protein sequence: CASRGTGGRTEAFF. The genes are TRBV6-5 and TRBJ1-1, with 12 nucleotides matching TRBD1. The CDR3 loop spans 14 amino acids. Germline V gene sequence: CDR1 MNHEY, CDR2 SVGAGI.

The chain couples TRBV19 to TRBJ1-4, with D perhaps TRBD1 (5 bases). The V gene's germline CDR1 is LNHDA and CDR2 SQIVND (reference sequence). Between the trimmed V and J ends, which lost 11 bases and 10 bases, there was a span of 23 bases. This CDR3 region has 14 residues. CDR3 in amino acids: CACGVGGSFGKLFF. The DNA of the CDR3 is TGTGCCTGTGGTGTCGGGGGAAGTTTTGGAAAACTGTTTTTT.

J is TRBJ2-1 and V is TRBV5-1, with D possibly matching TRBD2 (7 bases). CDR1 SGHRS and CDR2 YFSETQ come from the germline V gene. This CDR3 is built from 13 residues. V dropped 0 bases and J dropped 13 bases, with 14 bases sitting between them. CDR3 in amino acids: CASSLDVGGAQFF. The CDR3 region has the DNA TGCGCCAGCAGCTTGGATGTGGGGGGGGCCCAGTTCTTC.